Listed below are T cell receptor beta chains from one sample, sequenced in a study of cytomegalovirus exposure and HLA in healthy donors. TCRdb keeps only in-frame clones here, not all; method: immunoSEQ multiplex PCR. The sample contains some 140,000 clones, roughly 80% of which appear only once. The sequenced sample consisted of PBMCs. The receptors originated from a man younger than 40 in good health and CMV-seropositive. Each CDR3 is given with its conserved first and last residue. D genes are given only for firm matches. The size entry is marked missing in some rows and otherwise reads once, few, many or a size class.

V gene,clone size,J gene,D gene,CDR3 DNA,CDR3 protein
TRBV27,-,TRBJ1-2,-,TGTGCCAGCGGCGGGAATAACTATGGCTACACCTTC,CASGGNNYGYTF
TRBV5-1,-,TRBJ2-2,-,TGCGCCAGCAGCTCGCGAGGGTCGGCGAACACCGGGGAGCTGTTTTTT,CASSSRGSANTGELFF
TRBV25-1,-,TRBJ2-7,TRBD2,TGTGCCAGCAGTCCTATAGCGGGAGGATCCTACGAGCAGTACTTC,CASSPIAGGSYEQYF
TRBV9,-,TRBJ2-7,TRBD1,TGTGCCAGCAGCCCCCAGACCGGGACAGCGGTGTACGAGCAGTACTTC,CASSPQTGTAVYEQYF
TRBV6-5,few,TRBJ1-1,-,TGTGCCAGCAGCCAATTGACAAACACTGAAGCTTTCTTT,CASSQLTNTEAFF
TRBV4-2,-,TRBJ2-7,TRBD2,TGTGCCAGCAGCCAAGATGACGGACTAGCAGACTACGAGCAGTACTTC,CASSQDDGLADYEQYF
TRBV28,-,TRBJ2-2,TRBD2,TGTGCCAGCAGTTTATCACCCGCTGGGAGGGACGGGGAGCTGTTTTTT,CASSLSPAGRDGELFF
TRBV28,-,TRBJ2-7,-,TGTGCCAGCAGTCTAGTATCCTCCTACGAGCAGTACTTC,CASSLVSSYEQYF
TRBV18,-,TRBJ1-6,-,TGTGCCAGCTCACCACGGGACTACGGGAATTCACCCCTCCACTTT,CASSPRDYGNSPLHF
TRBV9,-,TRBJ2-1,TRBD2,TGTGCCAGCAGCGTAGGGCTAGCGGGTTCCCATGAGCAGTTCTTC,CASSVGLAGSHEQFF
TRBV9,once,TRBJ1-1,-,TGTGCCAGCAGCGGAAGTGCGGGGAAACTGAACACTGAAGCTTTCTTT,CASSGSAGKLNTEAFF
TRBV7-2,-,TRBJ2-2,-,TGTGCCGCCATACTACGTAACACCGGGGAGCTGTTTTTT,CAAILRNTGELFF
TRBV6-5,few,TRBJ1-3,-,TGTGCCAGCAGTTATAGCGGCAGGGCCGAAAACACCATATATTTT,CASSYSGRAENTIYF
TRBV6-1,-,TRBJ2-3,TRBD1,TGTGCCAGCAGTGTGTGGCGGGACAGGGGCACAGATACGCAGTATTTT,CASSVWRDRGTDTQYF
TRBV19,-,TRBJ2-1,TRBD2,TGTGCCAGTAAGGGCGGGAGCCTTCTTTACAATGAGCAGTTCTTC,CASKGGSLLYNEQFF
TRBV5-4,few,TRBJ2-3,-,TGTGCCAGCAGCCCTGCGGGGGCCAGCACAGATACGCAGTATTTT,CASSPAGASTDTQYF
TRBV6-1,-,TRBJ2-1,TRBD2,TGTGCCAGCAGTCCCGGGACTAGTGTCAATGAGCAGTTCTTC,CASSPGTSVNEQFF
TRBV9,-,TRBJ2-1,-,TGTGCCAGCAGCGCCCCAGGGATTGGGTACAATGAGCAGTTCTTC,CASSAPGIGYNEQFF
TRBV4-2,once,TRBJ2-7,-,TGTGCCAGCAGCCAAGATCGGGGAGAGCAGTACTTC,CASSQDRGEQYF
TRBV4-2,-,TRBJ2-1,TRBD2,TGTGCCAGCAGCCAAGCTAGCGGGGGCCCAATAAATGAGCAGTTCTTC,CASSQASGGPINEQFF
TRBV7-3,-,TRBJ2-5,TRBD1,TGTGCCAGCAGCTTGGACAGGGAAGAGACCCAGTACTTC,CASSLDREETQYF
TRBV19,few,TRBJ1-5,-,TGTGCCAGCATACGGCAGGGGAAAGGCAATCAGCCCCAGCATTTT,CASIRQGKGNQPQHF
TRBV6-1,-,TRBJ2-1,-,TGTGCCAGCAGTGACCCCCTAGGTTCCCGGTACAATGAGCAGTTCTTC,CASSDPLGSRYNEQFF
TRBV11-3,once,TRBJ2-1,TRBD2,TGTGCCAGCAGCCCCTTTAGCGGGGAGAGCTCCTACAATGAGCAGTTCTTC,CASSPFSGESSYNEQFF
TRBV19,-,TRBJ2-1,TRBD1,TGTGCCAGTAGTAAACCGACAGGGACCTACAATGAGCAGTTCTTC,CASSKPTGTYNEQFF
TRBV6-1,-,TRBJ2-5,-,TGTGCCGGAACTTGGGGGGGCGGGGAGACCCAGTACTTC,CAGTWGGGETQYF
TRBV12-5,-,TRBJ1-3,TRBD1,TGTGCTAGTGGTAAACCACAGACAGGGGGCTCTGGAAACACCATATATTTT,CASGKPQTGGSGNTIYF
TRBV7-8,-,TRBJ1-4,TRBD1,TGTGCCAGCACCCTGGGACAGGGCCAAAATGAAAAACTGTTTTTT,CASTLGQGQNEKLFF